The 29 T cell receptor beta chains presented below share a single source sample, sequenced in a study of human versus mouse CDR3 diversity and MHC coevolution. The data were produced by immunoSEQ multiplex PCR, yet TCRdb's version contains in-frame clones alone and is incomplete. The table has 75,000 to 90,000 clones, roughly 95% seen once. The sequenced material came from naive CD4+ T cells from blood. The sample's subset: CD45RO-negative CD62L-positive naive CD4 T cells. These receptors were obtained from a person aged 30-69 years in good health.

This rearrangement joins TRBV5-6 to TRBJ1-1, with 7 bases that match TRBD1. The length of the CDR3 is 15 residues. Germline loops: CDR1 SGHDT, CDR2 YYEEEE. Germline trimming cut 0 bases from V and 4 bases from J; bases unmatched to any gene: 6. The CDR3 here is CASSLAGRGVTEAFF. CDR3 nucleotide sequence: TGTGCCAGCAGCTTGGCAGGCAGGGGGGTCACTGAAGCTTTCTTT.

The CDR3 bases are TGTGCCAGCAGCGTTAGCGGGAGTCGGACCGGGGAGCTGTTTTTT. This gives the protein CASSVSGSRTGELFF. This chain connects TRBV2 to TRBJ2-2; 9 bases fit TRBD2. This CDR3 has 15 amino acids. From germline, CDR1 is SNHLY and CDR2 FYNNEI. Unmatched junction bases numbered 7, after V lost 6 bases and J lost 5 bases.

This clone occurred once. The chain combines TRBV28 with TRBJ1-1; D is unclear. The V and J ends lost 8 bases and 5 bases respectively, with 15 bases between them. Germline V gene data show CDR1 as MDHEN and CDR2 as SYDVKM. This CDR3 contains 13 residues. CDR3 sequence reads: CASGLLIGTEAFF. DNA for the CDR3: TGTGCCAGCGGACTTCTGATAGGAACTGAAGCTTTCTTT.

The gene calls are TRBV7-8 and TRBJ2-1, with a possible D match to TRBD1 (6 bases). The CDR3 runs 12 residues. CDR1 and CDR2 from the germline V gene are SGHVS and FQNEAQ. Between the trimmed V and J ends, which lost 4 bases and 8 bases, there was a span of 9 bases. The DNA for the CDR3 is TGTGCCAGCAGCTCGCAGGGGCATGAGCAGTTCTTC. Translating it yields CASSSQGHEQFF.

This clone was seen once. V is TRBV6-1 and J is TRBJ2-5, with unresolved D. The J call may be faulty, since TRBJ2-7 better matches the DNA end. CDR3 size: 14 residues. Germline CDR1 reads MNHNS; CDR2 reads SASEGT. In nucleotides, the CDR3 is TGTGCCAGCACCGCATTACGCCTGCCGTACGAGCAGTACTTC. The encoded protein is CASTALRLPYEQYF.

This chain links TRBV28 with TRBJ1-2, with TRBD1 identical over 10 bases. The CDR3 loop spans 15 amino acids. V lost 5 bases to trimming and J lost 2 bases; unmatched junction nucleotides: 5. CDR1 and CDR2 (germline): MDHEN, SYDVKM. CDR3 sequence (DNA): TGTGCCAGCAGTCCCGGGACAGGGGCAAACTATGGCTACACCTTC. Translation: CASSPGTGANYGYTF.

The chain couples TRBV6-6 to TRBJ2-4; D is perhaps TRBD2 (5 bases). Germline V gene lookup returns CDR1 MNHNY and CDR2 SVGAGI (reference sequence). Trimming took off 2 bases at V and 10 bases at J, with 12 bases between the two ends. The CDR3 length is 13 residues. This CDR3 reads CASSYRTEKIQYF. The CDR3 nucleotides read TGTGCCAGCAGTTACCGGACTGAGAAAATTCAGTACTTC.

This clone was picked up one time. The chain joins TRBV2 to TRBJ1-2, with TRBD1 as a possible D gene (6 bases). Trimming cost V 3 bases and J 1 base, with 9 bases left between them. CDR1 SNHLY and CDR2 FYNNEI come from the germline V gene. The CDR3 length is 14 residues. The CDR3 is CASSEDRFNYGYTF. The CDR3, as DNA: TGTGCCAGCAGTGAGGACAGATTTAACTATGGCTACACCTTC.

The chain combines TRBV15 with TRBJ2-5; the D is unclear. CDR3 size: 13 residues. Trimming pared 0 bases from V and 4 bases from J, leaving 6 bases between. The germline V gene has CDR1 LNHNV and CDR2 YYDKDF (reference sequence). CDR3 amino acids: CATSRDGRETQYF. CDR3 in DNA: TGTGCCACCAGCAGAGATGGGCGAGAGACCCAGTACTTC.

J is TRBJ1-1 and V is TRBV30; D is perhaps TRBD1 (6 bases). With 5 bases removed from V and 0 bases from J, the gap between germline ends came to 10 bases. The CDR3 consists of 13 residues. CDR1 GTSNPN and CDR2 SVGIG come from the germline V gene (reference sequence). In DNA form, the CDR3 reads TGTGCCTGGGGGGGCTTAATGAACACTGAAGCTTTCTTT. Encoded protein: CAWGGLMNTEAFF.

J is TRBJ2-3 and V is TRBV28, with D possibly matching TRBD2 (6 bases). In germline, CDR1 is MDHEN, CDR2 SYDVKM. The CDR3 runs 15 residues. The V gene lost 2 bases and the J gene lost 0 bases, with 9 bases spanning the gap. This chain's CDR3 is CASSLAGLSTDTQYF. The CDR3 nucleotides are TGTGCCAGCAGTTTAGCGGGGCTTAGCACAGATACGCAGTATTTT.

This clone was recorded only once. This chain connects TRBV27 to TRBJ2-3, with 12 nucleotides matching TRBD2. This CDR3 is built from 18 residues. J was trimmed by 5 bases and V by 2 bases; bases with no gene match: 11. Germline CDR1 reads MNHEY; CDR2 reads SMNVEV (reference sequence). The DNA of the CDR3 is TGTGCCAGCAGTTTAGGGGCTAGCGGGAGGGTTCAAAAAGATACGCAGTATTTT. It encodes CASSLGASGRVQKDTQYF.

The V call is TRBV7-2, the J call TRBJ2-4, with TRBD1 matching 10 bases. The CDR3 consists of 14 residues. Germline V gene lookup returns CDR1 SGHTA and CDR2 FQGNSA. Unmatched junction bases numbered 1, after V lost 1 base and J lost 7 bases. This chain's CDR3 is CASSLGQGANIQYF. The CDR3 DNA sequence: TGTGCCAGCAGCTTAGGACAGGGGGCGAACATTCAGTACTTC.

The chain combines TRBV5-1 with TRBJ2-7, with D possibly TRBD1 on 5 matching bases. CDR3 size: 17 residues. V lost 3 bases to trimming and J lost 2 bases, with 21 bases between them. CDR1 is SGHRS and CDR2 is YFSETQ in the germline V gene. The CDR3 DNA sequence: TGCGCCAGCAGCTCAGGGCAGGGCGGCGTAGTCCCCTACGAGCAGTACTTC. This encodes CASSSGQGGVVPYEQYF.

The genes are TRBV18 and TRBJ1-2, with TRBD1 matching 9 bases. J gave up 6 bases and V 5 bases, and 13 bases lay outside the gene matches. The germline V gene has CDR1 KGHSH and CDR2 LQKENI. The CDR3 spans 16 residues. The CDR3 DNA reads as TGTGCCAGCTCAAGGGACAGGGCCACGTTGGGGGATGGCTACACCTTC. Translation gives CASSRDRATLGDGYTF.

The rearrangement joins TRBV7-9 to TRBJ1-1; 7 bases are a match to TRBD1. Per the germline V gene, CDR1 is SEHNR and CDR2 is FQNEAQ (reference sequence). The CDR3 contains 13 residues. V lost 6 bases to trimming and J lost 5 bases; unmatched junction nucleotides: 6. The CDR3: CASRGDSFTEAFF. CDR3 DNA sequence: TGTGCCAGCAGAGGGGACAGTTTTACTGAAGCTTTCTTT.

This clone was counted once. The chain has TRBV7-2 and TRBJ1-5, with D uncertain. This CDR3 comprises 14 residues. The V end was cut by 5 bases, the J end by 7 bases, with 15 bases between. The germline CDR1 and CDR2 sequences are SGHTA and FQGNSA. CDR3 sequence (DNA): TGTGCCAGCAGCCCTGGTTTAGGGAGCCAGCCCCAGCATTTT. Translating it yields CASSPGLGSQPQHF.

The chain joins TRBV7-3 to TRBJ1-3; D uncertain. Germline assignment: CDR1 SGHTA and CDR2 FQGTGA. Deletions cut 1 base from V and 0 bases from J, with 10 bases between. The CDR3 is 16 residues long. CDR3 sequence (DNA): TGTGCCAGCAGCTTAAGGCGGCACTACTCTGGAAACACCATATATTTT. Translated: CASSLRRHYSGNTIYF.

The V call is TRBV23-1, the J call TRBJ1-1; 9 positions match TRBD1. TRBV23-1 is flagged as an ORF with uncertain function. The junction had 5 bases not matched to a gene; V was cut back by 0 bases and J by 9 bases. The CDR3 has 14 amino acids. Here the CDR3 reads CASSQSGQGGKAFF. CDR3 nucleotide sequence: TGCGCCAGCAGTCAATCGGGACAGGGTGGAAAAGCTTTCTTT.

This clone came up once. The gene calls are TRBV5-1 and TRBJ2-1, with 8 bases that match TRBD2. The V gene end was trimmed by 6 bases and the J gene end by 1 base; junction bases not matched to a gene: 3. This CDR3 has 14 residues. Per germline, CDR1 SGHRS and CDR2 YFSETQ. The chain's CDR3 is CASISGESYNEQFF. The CDR3 nucleotides are TGCGCCAGCATTAGCGGGGAGTCCTACAATGAGCAGTTCTTC.

The chain combines TRBV28 with TRBJ2-5; D might be TRBD1 (5 bases). The CDR3 totals 15 residues. The V end was cut by 2 bases, the J end by 2 bases, with 12 bases between. CDR1 and CDR2 (germline): MDHEN, SYDVKM. The CDR3 is CASSLQGGTQETQYF. In DNA form, the CDR3 reads TGTGCCAGCAGTTTACAGGGCGGTACTCAAGAGACCCAGTACTTC. Drawing the rest from reference TRBV28 and TRBJ2-5, the complete variable domain is DVKVTQSSRYLVKRTGEKVFLECVQDMDHENMFWYRQDPGLGLRLIYFSYDVKMKEKGDIPEGYSVSREKKERFSLILESASTNQTSMYLCASSLQGGTQETQYFGPGTRLLVL.

V is TRBV2 and J is TRBJ2-3; D gene uncertain. Germline V gene data show CDR1 as SNHLY and CDR2 as FYNNEI. CDR3 length: 13 residues. Trimming took 4 bases from V and 0 from J, leaving 5 bases between them. The CDR3 coding sequence is TGTGCCAGCAGTGCACGGAGCACAGATACGCAGTATTTT. Protein sequence: CASSARSTDTQYF. The variable domain in full, completed from reference TRBV2 and TRBJ2-3, reads EPEVTQTPSHQVTQMGQEVILRCVPISNHLYFYWYRQILGQKVEFLVSFYNNEISEKSEIFDDQFSVERPDGSNFTLKIRSTKLEDSAMYFCASSARSTDTQYFGPGTRLTVL.

The chain has TRBV18 and TRBJ2-1, with D hard to call. V was trimmed by 3 bases and J by 3 bases, leaving 6 bases between them. The germline V gene encodes CDR1 KGHSH and CDR2 LQKENI. The CDR3 is 13 residues long. CDR3 sequence: CASSPYSYNEQFF. The CDR3 DNA follows: TGTGCCAGCTCACCCTACAGCTACAATGAGCAGTTCTTC. Together with reference TRBV18 and TRBJ2-1, the CDR3 gives the full variable domain: NAGVMQNPRHLVRRRGQEARLRCSPMKGHSHVYWYRQLPEEGLKFMVYLQKENIIDESGMPKERFSAEFPKEGPSILRIQQVVRGDSAAYFCASSPYSYNEQFFGPGTRLTVL.

V gene TRBV9 combines with J gene TRBJ2-1; 11 nucleotides align to TRBD2. V trimming: 0 bases; J trimming: 6 bases; junction bases outside the gene matches: 5. The CDR3 spans 16 residues. Germline CDR1 is SGDLS and CDR2 is YYNGEE. CDR3 bases: TGTGCCAGCAGCGTAGCTACCGGACTAGCGGGCAATGAGCAGTTCTTC. Amino acids: CASSVATGLAGNEQFF.

The chain joins TRBV28 to TRBJ1-4, with 7 bases that match TRBD1. The CDR3 extends over 16 amino acids. V shed 6 bases and J 0 bases; nucleotides not matched to a gene: 7. The V gene's germline CDR1 is MDHEN and CDR2 SYDVKM. In DNA, the CDR3 is TGTGCCAGCAGCCCGACAGGGACCGCAACTAATGAAAAACTGTTTTTT. Its protein product is CASSPTGTATNEKLFF.

The chain has TRBV7-3 and TRBJ2-3; the D gene is possibly TRBD1 (6 bases). The germline V gene encodes CDR1 SGHTA and CDR2 FQGTGA. The CDR3 extends over 15 amino acids. The V gene lost 1 base and the J gene lost 6 bases, with 14 bases spanning the gap. The CDR3, as DNA: TGTGCCAGCAGCTTAAAGGGGGTGGGGCCGGATACGCAGTATTTT. Its protein is CASSLKGVGPDTQYF.

This sequence joins TRBV6-1 and TRBJ2-7, with D possibly being TRBD2 (5 bases). CDR3 size: 13 residues. Germline CDR1 and CDR2: MNHNS and SASEGT. Trimming took 8 bases from V and 3 from J, leaving 14 bases between them. The CDR3 coding sequence is TGTGCCAGCTCCGCAGAGGGAATCTACGAGCAGTACTTC. Protein product: CASSAEGIYEQYF.

Comment on this clone: Sequence at one end of the junction differs from germline and may be a read error. At the DNA level, this CDR3 is encoded by other sequences in the same sample as well. The CDR3 loop reads CASNPSVTSGSTDTQYF. The CDR3 DNA follows: TGTGCCAGTAACCCATCGGTGACTAGCGGGAGCACGGATACGCAGTATTTT. The chain couples TRBV19 to TRBJ2-3, with 12 bases aligning to TRBD2. The CDR3 consists of 17 residues. Germline CDR1 LNHDA, CDR2 SQIVND (reference sequence). The variable domain in full, with the rest retrieved from reference TRBV19 and TRBJ2-3, is DGGITQSPKYLFRKEGQNVTLSCEQNLNHDAMYWYRQDPGQGLRLIYYSQIVNDFQKGDIAEGYSVSREKKESFPLTVTSAQKNPTAFYLCASNPSVTSGSTDTQYFGPGTRLTVL.

The chain uses TRBV30 and TRBJ1-1; 7 nucleotides agree with TRBD1. V gave up 6 bases and J gave up 1 base; unmatched junction bases: 5. CDR3 length: 13 residues. Germline values: CDR1 GTSNPN, CDR2 SVGIG (reference sequence). This chain's CDR3 is CACRDRSNTEAFF. The CDR3 DNA reads as TGTGCCTGTAGGGACAGATCGAACACTGAAGCTTTCTTT. Using reference TRBV30 and TRBJ1-1 for the parts outside the CDR3, the full variable domain is SQTIHQWPATLVQPVGSPLSLECTVEGTSNPNLYWYRQAAGRGLQLLFYSVGIGQISSEVPQNLSASRPQDRQFILSSKKLLLSDSGFYLCACRDRSNTEAFFGQGTRLTVV.